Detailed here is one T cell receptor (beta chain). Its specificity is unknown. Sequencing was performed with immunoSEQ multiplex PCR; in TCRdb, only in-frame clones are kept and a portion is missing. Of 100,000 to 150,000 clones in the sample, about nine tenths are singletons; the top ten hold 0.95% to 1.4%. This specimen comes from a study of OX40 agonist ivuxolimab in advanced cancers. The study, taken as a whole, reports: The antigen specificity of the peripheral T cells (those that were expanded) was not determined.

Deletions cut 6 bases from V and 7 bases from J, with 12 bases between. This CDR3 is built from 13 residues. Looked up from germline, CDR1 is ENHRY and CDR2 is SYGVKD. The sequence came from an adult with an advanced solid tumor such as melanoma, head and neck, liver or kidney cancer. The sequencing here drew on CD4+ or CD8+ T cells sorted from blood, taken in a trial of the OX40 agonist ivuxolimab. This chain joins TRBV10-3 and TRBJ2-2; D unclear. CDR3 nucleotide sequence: TGTGCCATCAGAACCCCGTCCGGCGGGGAGCTGTTTTTT. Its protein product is CAIRTPSGGELFF.